Shown below are 27 T cell receptor beta chains from a single sample sequenced in a study of beta chain features in type 1 diabetes. As every portion of the isolated RNA was reverse transcribed, the sequencing read expressed TCRB transcripts. Profiled with immunoSEQ multiplex PCR; TCRdb holds only in-frame clones, not every one. Of 310,000 or so clones in the sample, 7% to 9% are singletons; the top ten hold 0.44%. The sequencing input was central memory CD4+ T cells from blood. These receptors all come from a woman under 30 in good health.

Note on this clone: Relative to the germline gene, one junction end is altered; a read error may explain this. This CDR3 is CASSQGFSRVSTEAFF. The CDR3 DNA is TGCGCCAGTAGCCAAGGGTTCAGCAGGGTCTCCACTGAAGCTTTCTTT. This rearrangement joins TRBV4-3 to TRBJ1-1; tentatively, D is TRBD1 (5 bases). The CDR3 extends over 16 amino acids. Per germline, CDR1 LGHNA and CDR2 YSLEER.

There are a few counts of this clone. V usage is TRBV7-8 and J usage is TRBJ2-1, with 7 bases identical to TRBD2. The CDR3 consists of 13 residues. Germline CDR1 reads SGHVS; CDR2 reads FQNEAQ. The CDR3 protein is CVSGRAGYNEQFF. As DNA, the CDR3 is TGTGTTTCGGGGAGGGCCGGGTACAATGAGCAGTTCTTC.

A few counts support this clone. Different DNA sequences within this sample yield the same CDR3. The genes are TRBV14 and TRBJ2-7; unclear D gene. This CDR3 comprises 14 residues. V was cut by 4 bases and J by 2 bases, with 12 bases left in between. Germline V lookup: CDR1 SGHDN, CDR2 FVKESK. Here the CDR3 DNA reads TGTGCCAGCAGCCCCTATCCACTGCCCTACGAGCAGTACTTC. This encodes CASSPYPLPYEQYF.

The rearrangement uses TRBV4-1 and TRBJ2-5; 14 nucleotides line up with TRBD2. J was trimmed by 5 bases and V by 0 bases; bases with no gene match: 8. The CDR3 runs 18 residues. CDR1 and CDR2 (germline): MGHRA, YSYEKL. The DNA for the CDR3 is TGCGCCAGCAGCCAAGATCCGGGACTAGCGGGAGTGGGTGAGACCCAGTACTTC. Its translation is CASSQDPGLAGVGETQYF.

V usage is TRBV4-2 and J usage is TRBJ1-2; D ambiguous. Germline V gives CDR1 LGHNA, CDR2 YNFKEQ. Trimming left V 0 bases short and J 4 bases short, with 3 bases between. This CDR3 is built from 12 residues. DNA of the CDR3: TGTGCCAGCAGCCAAGATCGCTATGGCTACACCTTC. This sequence encodes CASSQDRYGYTF.

This clone was found a few times. This chain links TRBV13 with TRBJ2-1, with 12 bases identical to TRBD2. Germline V CDR1 and CDR2: PRHDT, FYEKMQ (reference sequence). The CDR3 is made up of 17 amino acids. J was trimmed by 1 base and V by 6 bases; bases with no gene match: 7. Here the CDR3 DNA reads TGTGCCAGCAGTTCTTTAACTAGCGGGAGGTCCTACAATGAGCAGTTCTTC. This translates into CASSSLTSGRSYNEQFF.

The genes are TRBV11-2 and TRBJ2-5; possible D gene TRBD1, 6 bases. The CDR3 covers 16 residues. The germline V gene has CDR1 SGHAT and CDR2 FQNNGV. The V end lost 5 bases, the J end lost 7 bases, and 23 bases lay between the germline ends. CDR3 region: CASSRLTGPKSGTQYF. The CDR3 DNA reads TGTGCCAGCAGCCGGCTGACAGGACCAAAATCAGGGACCCAGTACTTC. Full variable domain (rest looked up from reference TRBV11-2 and TRBJ2-5): EAGVAQSPRYKIIEKRQSVAFWCNPISGHATLYWYQQILGQGPKLLIQFQNNGVVDDSQLPKDRFSAERLKGVDSTLKIQPAKLEDSAVYLCASSRLTGPKSGTQYFGPGTRLLVL.

This clone was found a few times. The V gene is TRBV19, the J gene TRBJ2-7; D is unresolved. The CDR3 runs 14 residues. V was shortened by 3 bases and J by 3 bases, with 12 bases between the two germline ends. CDR1 is LNHDA and CDR2 is SQIVND in the germline V gene (reference sequence). CDR3 loop: CASSIGRMNYEQYF. The DNA for the CDR3 is TGTGCCAGTAGTATCGGACGGATGAACTACGAGCAGTACTTC.

This clone was seen at least ten times. The J gene is TRBJ2-3, the V gene TRBV9; 8 bases line up with TRBD2. The V and J ends lost 10 bases and 6 bases, in that order; junction bases with no gene match: 13. Germline assignment: CDR1 SGDLS and CDR2 YYNGEE. The CDR3 contains 14 residues. Here the CDR3 reads CASSPSGRSDTQYF. CDR3 nucleotides: TGTGCCTCATCCCCTAGCGGGCGGAGTGATACGCAGTATTTT.

This clone occurred a few times. The gene calls are TRBV18 and TRBJ1-4, with 11 bases fitting TRBD1. The germline CDR1 and CDR2 sequences are KGHSH and LQKENI. Losses at the gene ends were 6 bases for V and 7 bases for J; bases not matched to a gene: 4. The CDR3 runs to 14 residues. The CDR3 sequence: CASSPGQGGEKLFF. The CDR3, as DNA: TGTGCCAGCTCGCCGGGACAGGGGGGTGAAAAACTGTTTTTT. Complete variable domain (other parts from reference TRBV18 and TRBJ1-4): NAGVMQNPRHLVRRRGQEARLRCSPMKGHSHVYWYRQLPEEGLKFMVYLQKENIIDESGMPKERFSAEFPKEGPSILRIQQVVRGDSAAYFCASSPGQGGEKLFFGSGTQLSVL.

This clone showed up many times. The CDR3 loop reads CASSTQRHFYEQYF. Written as DNA, the CDR3 is TGTGCCAGCTCCACCCAAAGACACTTCTACGAGCAGTACTTC. The rearrangement uses TRBV28 and TRBJ2-7, with D unresolved. V was pared by 8 bases and J by 3 bases, with 17 bases between. Germline V gene data show CDR1 as MDHEN and CDR2 as SYDVKM. This CDR3 comprises 14 residues.

This clone was seen repeatedly, ten times or more. The chain joins TRBV4-2 to TRBJ1-2; weak D call: TRBD1 (5 bases). Germline V gene lookup returns CDR1 LGHNA and CDR2 YNFKEQ. V was cut by 0 bases and J by 5 bases, with 10 bases left in between. There are 14 residues in the CDR3. The CDR3 DNA reads as TGTGCCAGCAGCCAAGACAGGGTTTTTTATGGCTACACCTTC. Protein sequence: CASSQDRVFYGYTF.

The sample holds a few counts of this clone. The rearrangement links TRBV20-1 to TRBJ1-2; a weak D match, TRBD1 (5 bases). This CDR3 region has 10 residues. CDR1 DFQATT and CDR2 SNEGSKA come from the germline V gene (reference sequence). Trimming took off 5 bases at V and 10 bases at J, with 11 bases between the two ends. The CDR3 nucleotides are TGCAGTGCTCAAGACAGCCACTACACCTTC. Translating gives CSAQDSHYTF.

The chain carries TRBV2 and TRBJ2-1; 11 bases are shared with TRBD2. CDR1 SNHLY and CDR2 FYNNEI come from the germline V gene. The CDR3 length is 15 residues. V lost 7 bases, J lost 10 bases, and 12 bases stayed unmatched. The CDR3 reads CASTLTSGRQLEQFF. In nucleotides, the CDR3 is TGTGCCAGCACCCTTACTAGCGGGAGACAGCTAGAGCAGTTCTTC.

This clone was counted between two and nine times. The chain carries TRBV29-1 and TRBJ2-2; 7 nucleotides align to TRBD1. This CDR3 region has 14 residues. The germline V gene has CDR1 SQVTM and CDR2 ANQGSEA. Trimming took 4 bases from V and 6 from J; bases not matched to a gene: 8. CDR3 sequence (DNA): TGCAGCGTTGGGGGAATAACAGGGGCCGGGGAGCTGTTTTTT. Translated, it gives CSVGGITGAGELFF.

This rearrangement joins TRBV6-6 to TRBJ2-7; D may be TRBD1 or TRBD2 (5 bases each). Germline CDR1 is MNHNY and CDR2 is SVGAGI (reference sequence). The V end lost 6 bases, the J end lost 0 bases, and 12 bases lay between the germline ends. This CDR3 is 14 amino acids long. CDR3: CASSRDRSSYEQYF. CDR3 nucleotide sequence: TGTGCCAGCAGCCGGGACCGAAGCTCCTACGAGCAGTACTTC.

Only a few counts were recorded for this clone. The chain links TRBV9 to TRBJ1-2; 8 bases are a match to TRBD1. The CDR3 sequence is 13 residues long. The ends lost 7 bases at V and 4 bases at J; junction bases unmatched: 6. Germline CDR1 reads SGDLS; CDR2 reads YYNGEE. Here the CDR3 DNA reads TGTGCCAGCGCCGGGGGGACAGGCTATGGCTACACCTTC. Residues: CASAGGTGYGYTF.

This clone was seen a handful of times. The chain couples TRBV29-1 to TRBJ2-2, with TRBD1 matching over 7 bases. Trimming took 6 bases from V and 3 from J; bases not matched to a gene: 7. The V gene's germline CDR1 is SQVTM and CDR2 ANQGSEA. This CDR3 is 14 amino acids long. The CDR3 region has the DNA TGCAGCGTCCCGGGACAGTCCGACACCGGGGAGCTGTTTTTT. Translated: CSVPGQSDTGELFF.

Turning to this clone: Other DNA sequences of this sample code for an identical CDR3. The chain joins TRBV5-1 to TRBJ2-7; possibly TRBD1 or TRBD2 for D (6 bases each). Germline CDR1 SGHRS, CDR2 YFSETQ. The CDR3 consists of 13 residues. The V and J ends lost 4 bases and 5 bases respectively, with 13 bases between them. The CDR3 is CASSLQGGHEQYF. CDR3 nucleotides: TGCGCCAGCAGCCTACAGGGAGGCCACGAGCAGTACTTC.

J is TRBJ2-2 and V is TRBV25-1, with D possibly being TRBD1 (6 bases). V lost 1 base to trimming and J lost 3 bases, with 18 bases between them. This CDR3 spans 18 amino acids. Germline CDR1 and CDR2: MGHDK and SYGVNS. CDR3 sequence: CASSESVDRNQYTGELFF. The CDR3 nucleotides are TGTGCCAGCAGTGAATCGGTGGACAGAAACCAATACACCGGGGAGCTGTTTTTT.

The rearrangement uses TRBV7-9 and TRBJ2-7, with 9 bases matching TRBD1. V lost 0 bases and J lost 3; bases outside the gene matches: 3. Germline lookup yields CDR1 SEHNR and CDR2 FQNEAQ (reference sequence). The CDR3 has 15 residues. In DNA, the CDR3 is TGTGCCAGCAGCTTAGCGGGACAGGGATTCTACGAGCAGTACTTC. It codes for CASSLAGQGFYEQYF.

This chain uses TRBV2 with TRBJ2-7; TRBD2 matches 7 bases. There are 14 residues in the CDR3. The V segment lost 5 bases and the J segment 2 bases; nucleotides outside the gene matches: 6. Germline values: CDR1 SNHLY, CDR2 FYNNEI. This CDR3 is CASSMTSFAYEQYF. In nucleotides, the CDR3 is TGTGCCAGCAGTATGACTAGCTTCGCCTACGAGCAGTACTTC.

The chain uses TRBV6-6 and TRBJ2-7, with D uncertain. This CDR3 region has 14 residues. The germline V gene encodes CDR1 MNHNY and CDR2 SVGAGI (reference sequence). With 6 bases removed from V and 1 base from J, the gap between germline ends came to 13 bases. CDR3 loop: CASRLIDGSYEQYF. The CDR3, as DNA: TGTGCCAGCAGGCTAATAGACGGGTCCTACGAGCAGTACTTC.

This clone has more than one count but fewer than ten. The CDR3 loop reads CASSSGQVLGEQYF. The CDR3 bases are TGTGCCAGCAGCTCCGGACAGGTCCTGGGCGAGCAGTACTTC. J is TRBJ2-5 and V is TRBV7-2; 7 nucleotides agree with TRBD1. The DNA end is a closer match to TRBJ2-7, so the J assignment may be wrong. There are 14 residues in the CDR3. The germline V gene has CDR1 SGHTA and CDR2 FQGNSA.

This clone was observed many times. The same CDR3 is also encoded by other DNA sequences in this sample. The J gene is TRBJ2-5, the V gene TRBV28; D not resolved. Germline V gives CDR1 MDHEN, CDR2 SYDVKM. The V gene lost 5 bases and the J gene lost 2 bases, with 9 bases spanning the gap. The CDR3 sequence is 13 residues long. In nucleotides, the CDR3 is TGTGCCAGCAGTGTTGGTTTACAAGAGACCCAGTACTTC. Amino acids: CASSVGLQETQYF.

The table lists this clone with a few counts. CDR3 in DNA: TGTGCCAGCAGCTTAGATCCAGGGGGCTTCCGTACGCAGTATTTT. Protein: CASSLDPGGFRTQYF. The V and J genes are TRBV7-2 and TRBJ2-3, with 8 bases aligning to TRBD1. The J segment lost 8 bases and the V segment lost 1 base, leaving 8 bases of the junction unmatched. Germline V gene lookup returns CDR1 SGHTA and CDR2 FQGNSA. There are 15 residues in the CDR3.

V gene TRBV6-1 combines with J gene TRBJ2-1; D is perhaps TRBD1 (6 bases). V dropped 6 bases and J dropped 2 bases, with 14 bases sitting between them. CDR3 length: 15 amino acids. CDR1 is MNHNS and CDR2 is SASEGT in the germline V gene. The CDR3 is CASSRQDSTYNEQFF. CDR3 bases: TGTGCCAGCAGCAGACAGGATTCTACCTACAATGAGCAGTTCTTC.